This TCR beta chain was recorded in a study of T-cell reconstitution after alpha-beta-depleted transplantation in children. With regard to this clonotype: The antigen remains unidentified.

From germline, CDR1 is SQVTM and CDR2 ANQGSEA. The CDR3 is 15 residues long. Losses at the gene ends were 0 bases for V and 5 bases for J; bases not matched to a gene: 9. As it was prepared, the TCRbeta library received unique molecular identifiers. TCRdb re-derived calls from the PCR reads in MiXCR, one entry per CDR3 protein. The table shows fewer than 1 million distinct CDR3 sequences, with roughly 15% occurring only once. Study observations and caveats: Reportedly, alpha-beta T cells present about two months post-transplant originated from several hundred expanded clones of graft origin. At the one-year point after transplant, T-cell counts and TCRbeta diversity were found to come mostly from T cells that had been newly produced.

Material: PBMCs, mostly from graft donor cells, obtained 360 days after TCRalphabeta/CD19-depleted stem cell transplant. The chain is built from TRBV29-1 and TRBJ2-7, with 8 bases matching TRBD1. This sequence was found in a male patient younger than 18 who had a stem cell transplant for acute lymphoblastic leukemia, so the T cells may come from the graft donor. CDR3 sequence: CSVEDPRQGRDEQYF. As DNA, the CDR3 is TGCAGCGTTGAAGACCCCAGACAGGGGCGGGACGAGCAGTACTTC.